This T cell receptor beta chain was captured by sequencing in a study of T cell responses to AZD1222 COVID-19 vaccine. The data were produced by immunoSEQ multiplex PCR, yet TCRdb's version contains in-frame clones alone and is incomplete. Seen here are about 68,000 clones, approximately 80% observed once, and the top ten hold about an eighth. The CDR3 spans 18 residues. The V and J ends lost 2 bases and 3 bases, in that order; junction bases with no gene match: 11. Looked up from germline, CDR1 is MGHDK and CDR2 is SYGVNS. The source of this sequence is an adult in good health. This chain uses TRBV25-1 with TRBJ2-7; 12 bases map to TRBD2. The sample in question was peripheral blood, obtained on day 0 of AZD1222 vaccination. CDR3 loop: CASSEGRLAGALHYEQYF. CDR3 DNA: TGTGCCAGCAGTGAAGGGAGACTAGCGGGGGCTCTCCACTACGAGCAGTACTTC.